This entry features one T cell receptor beta chain sequence. These data are taken from a study of control samples from healthy donors and cancer patients. Germline values: CDR1 MNHEY, CDR2 SVGAGI. CDR3 size: 13 residues. The germline V and J ends were trimmed by 6 bases and 11 bases, with 17 bases remaining between them. Measured with immunoSEQ multiplex PCR; TCRdb has only the in-frame clones, and not every one. The sample carries 400,000 to 500,000 clones, around 90% recorded once. This TCR was recovered from a man aged 35 to 55 with head and neck cancer. The sample consisted of PBMCs. V usage is TRBV6-5 and J usage is TRBJ1-5, with D possibly matching TRBD1 (6 bases). The CDR3 DNA is TGTGCCAGCAGGAGCAGGGGCGGAAGGTCCCAGCATTTT. Translating it yields CASRSRGGRSQHF.